This is a list of T cell receptor beta chains from one sample in a study of T cell responses to AZD1222 COVID-19 vaccine. Profiled with immunoSEQ multiplex PCR; TCRdb holds only in-frame clones, not every one. The data contain about 260,000 clones, over 85% of them seen just once; the ten biggest clones take up roughly 0.51%. Sequences were derived from peripheral blood, sampled on day 0 of AZD1222 vaccination. The receptors derive from an adult in good health. CDR3s include the opening cysteine and the closing phenylalanine or tryptophan. The order of the fields is V gene, J gene, D gene, clone size, CDR3 DNA, CDR3 protein. D genes are given only for firm matches. Clone size is not always given. Where it is, it says once, few, many or a class for expanded clones.

v_call: TRBV4-3
j_call: TRBJ1-1
d_call: -
clone_size: -
cdr3_nt: TGCGCCAGCAGCCAAGATCTAAGCTTCCGGGGGGCGGAAACTGAAGCTTTCTTT
cdr3_aa: CASSQDLSFRGAETEAFF

v_call: TRBV7-6
j_call: TRBJ1-2
d_call: TRBD1
clone_size: -
cdr3_nt: TGTGCCAGCAGCGATAGCCTTGACAGGGTGGCTGGCTACACCTTC
cdr3_aa: CASSDSLDRVAGYTF

v_call: TRBV28
j_call: TRBJ1-2
d_call: -
clone_size: -
cdr3_nt: TGTGCCAGCAGTTGTCCTAGGACCTTC
cdr3_aa: CASSCPRTF

v_call: TRBV6-5
j_call: TRBJ2-7
d_call: -
clone_size: -
cdr3_nt: TGTGCCGGTGGGTTAGGGGGTTCTTCCTACGAGCAGTACTTC
cdr3_aa: CAGGLGGSSYEQYF

v_call: TRBV5-5
j_call: TRBJ2-3
d_call: TRBD1
clone_size: -
cdr3_nt: TGTGCCAGCAGCGGCCGGGACAGGGGAGATACGCAGTATTTT
cdr3_aa: CASSGRDRGDTQYF

v_call: TRBV4-2
j_call: TRBJ2-3
d_call: -
clone_size: -
cdr3_nt: TGTGCCAGCAGCCGCAACCCCGGGGGAGGAGATACGCAGTATTTT
cdr3_aa: CASSRNPGGGDTQYF

v_call: TRBV9
j_call: TRBJ2-1
d_call: TRBD2
clone_size: -
cdr3_nt: TGTGCCAGCAGCGTAGAGGGAGCGGGAGGGTACAATGAGCAGTTCTTC
cdr3_aa: CASSVEGAGGYNEQFF

v_call: TRBV5-4
j_call: TRBJ2-1
d_call: TRBD1
clone_size: -
cdr3_nt: TGTGCCAGCAGCTGGGGGACAGGGAACGAGCAGTTCTTC
cdr3_aa: CASSWGTGNEQFF

v_call: TRBV12-3/TRBV12-4
j_call: TRBJ2-1
d_call: -
clone_size: -
cdr3_nt: TGTGCCAGCAGTGAGGGTCTTCTAGAGCAGTTCTTC
cdr3_aa: CASSEGLLEQFF

v_call: TRBV11-3
j_call: TRBJ2-2
d_call: TRBD2
clone_size: -
cdr3_nt: TGTGCCAGCAGCTTAAGGCTAGAGCGGGGGAACACCGGGGAGCTGTTTTTT
cdr3_aa: CASSLRLERGNTGELFF

v_call: TRBV4-1
j_call: TRBJ1-2
d_call: -
clone_size: -
cdr3_nt: TGCGCCAGCAGCCATGGTTTTGGGGCAGGAGGCTACACCTTC
cdr3_aa: CASSHGFGAGGYTF

v_call: TRBV4-3
j_call: TRBJ2-1
d_call: TRBD2
clone_size: -
cdr3_nt: TGCGCCAGCAGCCAGAAACTAGCGGGAGAGGGTGGGTATGAGCAGTTCTTC
cdr3_aa: CASSQKLAGEGGYEQFF

v_call: TRBV9
j_call: TRBJ2-3
d_call: TRBD2
clone_size: -
cdr3_nt: TGTGCCAGCAGCCCCGGACTAGCGGGAGGGCCGGCAGATACGCAGTATTTT
cdr3_aa: CASSPGLAGGPADTQYF

v_call: TRBV11-2
j_call: TRBJ1-4
d_call: TRBD1
clone_size: -
cdr3_nt: TGTGCCAGCAGCTGGGGACAGGGGAATGAAAAACTGTTTTTT
cdr3_aa: CASSWGQGNEKLFF

v_call: TRBV5-6
j_call: TRBJ2-7
d_call: -
clone_size: -
cdr3_nt: TGTGCCAGCAGCCAGCCCGACTGGGGGGTCTACGAGCAGTACTTC
cdr3_aa: CASSQPDWGVYEQYF

v_call: TRBV19
j_call: TRBJ1-5
d_call: TRBD1
clone_size: -
cdr3_nt: TGTGCCAGTAGTGCAGGGACAGGGGTTAGCAATCAGCCCCAGCATTTT
cdr3_aa: CASSAGTGVSNQPQHF

v_call: TRBV7-8
j_call: TRBJ1-1
d_call: -
clone_size: -
cdr3_nt: TGTGCCAGCAGCTCCGGTCTTTACACTGAAGCTTTCTTT
cdr3_aa: CASSSGLYTEAFF

v_call: TRBV10-3
j_call: TRBJ2-7
d_call: TRBD1
clone_size: -
cdr3_nt: TGTGCCATCAGTGACCGGGACAGTCCCCTCGGGCAGTACTTC
cdr3_aa: CAISDRDSPLGQYF

v_call: TRBV28
j_call: TRBJ2-2
d_call: -
clone_size: few
cdr3_nt: TGTGCCAGCAGTCCCCTCGACAGGACCTACACCGGGGAGCTGTTTTTT
cdr3_aa: CASSPLDRTYTGELFF

v_call: TRBV28
j_call: TRBJ1-5
d_call: -
clone_size: -
cdr3_nt: TGTGCCAGCAGAAACGGGAACAATCAGCCCCAGCATTTT
cdr3_aa: CASRNGNNQPQHF

v_call: TRBV2
j_call: TRBJ1-5
d_call: -
clone_size: -
cdr3_nt: TGTGCCAGCAGTGTTAATAGCAATCAGCCCCAGCATTTT
cdr3_aa: CASSVNSNQPQHF

v_call: TRBV6-2/TRBV6-3
j_call: TRBJ2-7
d_call: TRBD2
clone_size: -
cdr3_nt: TGTGCCAGCAGTCCCCAGCGGGGCTCCTACGAGCAGTACTTC
cdr3_aa: CASSPQRGSYEQYF

v_call: TRBV9
j_call: TRBJ1-1
d_call: -
clone_size: -
cdr3_nt: TGTGCCAGCAGCAAATCTAGGAGGAACACTGAAGCTTTCTTT
cdr3_aa: CASSKSRRNTEAFF

v_call: TRBV19
j_call: TRBJ2-7
d_call: TRBD1
clone_size: -
cdr3_nt: TGTGCCACGCGACAGGGGCGCCACGAGCAGTACTTC
cdr3_aa: CATRQGRHEQYF

v_call: TRBV10-2
j_call: TRBJ2-1
d_call: -
clone_size: once
cdr3_nt: TGCGCCAGCAGTTTCAGCGGGTCCCCCTACAATGAGCAGTTCTTC
cdr3_aa: CASSFSGSPYNEQFF

v_call: TRBV6-2/TRBV6-3
j_call: TRBJ2-7
d_call: TRBD1
clone_size: -
cdr3_nt: TGTGCCAGCAGTCCACCGAGGACAGGGGGCCTTTCCTACGAGCAGTACTTC
cdr3_aa: CASSPPRTGGLSYEQYF

v_call: TRBV4-1
j_call: TRBJ2-4
d_call: TRBD2
clone_size: -
cdr3_nt: TGCGCCAGCAGCCAAGTGGGACTAGCGGGGAACAAAAACATTCAGTACTTC
cdr3_aa: CASSQVGLAGNKNIQYF

v_call: TRBV7-2
j_call: TRBJ2-7
d_call: -
clone_size: -
cdr3_nt: TGTGCCAGCAGCTCCCGAGGTGACTACGAGCAGTACTTC
cdr3_aa: CASSSRGDYEQYF

v_call: TRBV2
j_call: TRBJ2-7
d_call: -
clone_size: -
cdr3_nt: TGTGCCAGCAGTGAAGCTGGTCCCAGGGTTGCGCAGTACTTC
cdr3_aa: CASSEAGPRVAQYF

v_call: TRBV19
j_call: TRBJ2-1
d_call: -
clone_size: -
cdr3_nt: TGTGCCAGCGGAGTATACAATGAGCAGTTCTTC
cdr3_aa: CASGVYNEQFF

v_call: TRBV7-6
j_call: TRBJ2-2
d_call: -
clone_size: -
cdr3_nt: TGTGCCAGCAGCTTAGAACCCCGCCGTATGGGGGAGCTGTTTTTT
cdr3_aa: CASSLEPRRMGELFF

v_call: TRBV29-1
j_call: TRBJ2-7
d_call: -
clone_size: -
cdr3_nt: TGCAGCGTTGAAGACGGGAACCTCTCCTACGAGCAGTACTTC
cdr3_aa: CSVEDGNLSYEQYF

v_call: TRBV12-2
j_call: TRBJ2-5
d_call: -
clone_size: -
cdr3_nt: TGTGCAAGTCGCCTAGCGTGGTCCAGCGGGCAAGAGACCCAGTACTTC
cdr3_aa: CASRLAWSSGQETQYF

v_call: TRBV9
j_call: TRBJ2-3
d_call: -
clone_size: -
cdr3_nt: TGTGCCAGCAGCCCGCGGTGGGTGTCTAGCACAGATACGCAGTATTTT
cdr3_aa: CASSPRWVSSTDTQYF

v_call: TRBV28
j_call: TRBJ2-7
d_call: TRBD1
clone_size: -
cdr3_nt: TGTGCCAGCAGGCCCTCCACAGGGGTCCGGGAGCAGTACTTC
cdr3_aa: CASRPSTGVREQYF

v_call: TRBV19
j_call: TRBJ1-1
d_call: -
clone_size: -
cdr3_nt: TGTGCCAGTAGTCCCCTTGGGGCCGTGAACACTGAAGCTTTCTTT
cdr3_aa: CASSPLGAVNTEAFF

v_call: TRBV7-9
j_call: TRBJ2-7
d_call: -
clone_size: -
cdr3_nt: TGTGCCAGCAGCCCGTTGGACCCCTACGAGCAGTACTTC
cdr3_aa: CASSPLDPYEQYF

v_call: TRBV2
j_call: TRBJ2-2
d_call: -
clone_size: -
cdr3_nt: TGTGCCAGCGTCCTCGGGGAGTTGAACGGGGAGCTGTTTTTT
cdr3_aa: CASVLGELNGELFF

v_call: TRBV29-1
j_call: TRBJ2-7
d_call: -
clone_size: -
cdr3_nt: TGCAGCGTTGAAGGAAGGTACGAGCAGTACTTC
cdr3_aa: CSVEGRYEQYF

v_call: TRBV28
j_call: TRBJ2-7
d_call: -
clone_size: -
cdr3_nt: TGTGCCAGCAGTAGGACAAGCACCTACGAGCAGTACTTC
cdr3_aa: CASSRTSTYEQYF

v_call: TRBV5-6
j_call: TRBJ1-1
d_call: TRBD1
clone_size: -
cdr3_nt: TGTGCCAGCAGCTTCCGGACAGGGATGGTAACAGGTGAAGCTTTCTTT
cdr3_aa: CASSFRTGMVTGEAFF

v_call: TRBV7-2
j_call: TRBJ2-7
d_call: TRBD1
clone_size: once
cdr3_nt: TGTGCCAGCAGCGGGCGACAGGGCAGATCCTACGAGCAGTACTTC
cdr3_aa: CASSGRQGRSYEQYF

v_call: TRBV7-9
j_call: TRBJ2-2
d_call: TRBD2
clone_size: few
cdr3_nt: TGTGCCAGCAGCCCCCGACTAGCGGACGGGGAGCTGTTTTTT
cdr3_aa: CASSPRLADGELFF

v_call: TRBV28
j_call: TRBJ1-2
d_call: -
clone_size: -
cdr3_nt: TGTGCCAGCAGCGCAGGGGTAAGCTATGGCTACACCTTC
cdr3_aa: CASSAGVSYGYTF

v_call: TRBV4-3
j_call: TRBJ1-5
d_call: -
clone_size: -
cdr3_nt: TGCGCCAGCAGCCATGGAGTAAATCAGCCCCAGCATTTT
cdr3_aa: CASSHGVNQPQHF

v_call: TRBV7-8
j_call: TRBJ1-3
d_call: -
clone_size: -
cdr3_nt: TGTGCCAGCAGCCCCCGGACCCCTGGAAACACCATATATTTT
cdr3_aa: CASSPRTPGNTIYF

v_call: TRBV19
j_call: TRBJ1-4
d_call: -
clone_size: -
cdr3_nt: TGTGCCAGTAGTAGCCTTAATGAAAAACTGTTTTTT
cdr3_aa: CASSSLNEKLFF

v_call: TRBV5-1
j_call: TRBJ1-5
d_call: -
clone_size: -
cdr3_nt: TGCGCCAGCAGCTTGGATCAGCCCCAGCATTTT
cdr3_aa: CASSLDQPQHF

v_call: TRBV2
j_call: TRBJ1-4
d_call: TRBD1
clone_size: -
cdr3_nt: TGTGCCAGCAGTGGACAGGGGAATGAAAAACTGTTTTTT
cdr3_aa: CASSGQGNEKLFF

v_call: TRBV9
j_call: TRBJ1-1
d_call: -
clone_size: -
cdr3_nt: TGTGCCAGCAGCGTAGTATGGAACACTGAAGCTTTCTTT
cdr3_aa: CASSVVWNTEAFF

v_call: TRBV24-1
j_call: TRBJ1-1
d_call: TRBD1
clone_size: once
cdr3_nt: TGTGCCACTAAAGACAGGGGGAGAACTTTCTTT
cdr3_aa: CATKDRGRTFF